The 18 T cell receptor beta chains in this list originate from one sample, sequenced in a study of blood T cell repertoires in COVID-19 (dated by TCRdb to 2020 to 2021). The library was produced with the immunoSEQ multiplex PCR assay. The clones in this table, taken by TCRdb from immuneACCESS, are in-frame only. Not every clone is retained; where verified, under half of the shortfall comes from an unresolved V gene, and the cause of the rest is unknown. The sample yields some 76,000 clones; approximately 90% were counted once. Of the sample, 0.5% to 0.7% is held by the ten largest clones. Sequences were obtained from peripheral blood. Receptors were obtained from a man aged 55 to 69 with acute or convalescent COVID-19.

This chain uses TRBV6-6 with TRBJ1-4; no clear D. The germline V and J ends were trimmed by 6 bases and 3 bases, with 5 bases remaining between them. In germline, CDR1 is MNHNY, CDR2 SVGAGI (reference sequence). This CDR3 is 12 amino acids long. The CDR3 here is CASSGANEKLFF. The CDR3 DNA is TGTGCCAGCAGCGGGGCTAATGAAAAACTGTTTTTT.

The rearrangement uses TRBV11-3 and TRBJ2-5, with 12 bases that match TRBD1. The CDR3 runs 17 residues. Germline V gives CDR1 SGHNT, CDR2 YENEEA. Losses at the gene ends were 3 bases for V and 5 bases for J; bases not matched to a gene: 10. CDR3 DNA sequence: TGTGCCAGCAGCTTGACCGCCGGGACAGGGGGCGCCGAGACCCAGTACTTC. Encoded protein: CASSLTAGTGGAETQYF. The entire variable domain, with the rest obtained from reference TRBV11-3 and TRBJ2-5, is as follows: EAGVVQSPRYKIIEKKQPVAFWCNPISGHNTLYWYLQNLGQGPELLIRYENEEAVDDSQLPKDRFSAERLKGVDSTLKIQPAELGDSAVYLCASSLTAGTGGAETQYFGPGTRLLVL.

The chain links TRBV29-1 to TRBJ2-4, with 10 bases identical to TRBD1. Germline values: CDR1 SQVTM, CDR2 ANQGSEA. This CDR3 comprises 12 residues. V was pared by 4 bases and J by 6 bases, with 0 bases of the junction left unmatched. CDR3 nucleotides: TGCAGCGTTGGGGACAGGGGAAACATTCAGTACTTC. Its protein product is CSVGDRGNIQYF.

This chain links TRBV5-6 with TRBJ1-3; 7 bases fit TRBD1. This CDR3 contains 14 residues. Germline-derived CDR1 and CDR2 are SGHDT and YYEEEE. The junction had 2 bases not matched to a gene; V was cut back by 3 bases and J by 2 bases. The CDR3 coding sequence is TGTGCCAGCAGCTCCGGGACAGCTGGAAACACCATATATTTT. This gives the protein CASSSGTAGNTIYF.

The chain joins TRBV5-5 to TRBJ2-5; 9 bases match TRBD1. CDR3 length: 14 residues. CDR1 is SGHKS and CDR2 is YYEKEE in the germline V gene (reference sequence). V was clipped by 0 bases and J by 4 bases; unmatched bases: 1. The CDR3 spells CASSLGGQGETQYF. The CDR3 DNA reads TGTGCCAGCAGCTTGGGGGGACAGGGAGAGACCCAGTACTTC.

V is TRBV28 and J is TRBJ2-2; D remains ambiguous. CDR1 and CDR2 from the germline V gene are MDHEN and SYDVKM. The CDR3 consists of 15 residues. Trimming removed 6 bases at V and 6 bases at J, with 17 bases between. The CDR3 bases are TGTGCCAGCAGCACTTTGGGCCCTATGGCCGGGGAGCTGTTTTTT. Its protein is CASSTLGPMAGELFF.

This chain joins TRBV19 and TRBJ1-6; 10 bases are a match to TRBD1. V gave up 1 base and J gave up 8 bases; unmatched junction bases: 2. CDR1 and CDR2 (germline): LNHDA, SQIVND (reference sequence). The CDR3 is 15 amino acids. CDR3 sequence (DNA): TGTGCCAGTAGTATAGGGGGGACAGGGGATTCACCCCTCCACTTT. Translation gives CASSIGGTGDSPLHF.

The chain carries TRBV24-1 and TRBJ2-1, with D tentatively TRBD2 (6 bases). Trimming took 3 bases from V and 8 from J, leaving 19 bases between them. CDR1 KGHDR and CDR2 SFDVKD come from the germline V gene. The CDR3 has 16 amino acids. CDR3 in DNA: TGTGCCACCAGTGATCCCAGGACGGGGGTGTGGGATGAGCAGTTCTTC. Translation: CATSDPRTGVWDEQFF.

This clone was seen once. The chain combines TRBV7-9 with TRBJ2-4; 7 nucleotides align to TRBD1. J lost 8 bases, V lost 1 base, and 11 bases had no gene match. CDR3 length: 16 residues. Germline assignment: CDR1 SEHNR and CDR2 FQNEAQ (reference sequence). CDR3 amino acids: CASSLDQTGIKDIQYF. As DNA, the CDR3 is TGTGCCAGCAGCTTAGACCAGACAGGGATTAAGGACATTCAGTACTTC.

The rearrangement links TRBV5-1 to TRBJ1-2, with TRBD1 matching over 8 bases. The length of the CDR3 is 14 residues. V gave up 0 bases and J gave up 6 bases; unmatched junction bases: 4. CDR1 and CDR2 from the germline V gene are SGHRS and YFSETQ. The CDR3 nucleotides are TGCGCCAGCAGCTTGGTCCAGACAGGGGATGGCTACACCTTC. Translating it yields CASSLVQTGDGYTF.

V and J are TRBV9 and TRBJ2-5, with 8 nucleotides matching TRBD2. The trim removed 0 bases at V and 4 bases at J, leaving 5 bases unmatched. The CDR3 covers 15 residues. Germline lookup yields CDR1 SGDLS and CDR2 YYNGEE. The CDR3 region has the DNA TGTGCCAGCAGCGTAGGGGGACTAGGAAGAGAGACCCAGTACTTC. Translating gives CASSVGGLGRETQYF. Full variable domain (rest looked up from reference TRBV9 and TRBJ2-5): DSGVTQTPKHLITATGQRVTLRCSPRSGDLSVYWYQQSLDQGLQFLIQYYNGEERAKGNILERFSAQQFPDLHSELNLSSLELGDSALYFCASSVGGLGRETQYFGPGTRLLVL.

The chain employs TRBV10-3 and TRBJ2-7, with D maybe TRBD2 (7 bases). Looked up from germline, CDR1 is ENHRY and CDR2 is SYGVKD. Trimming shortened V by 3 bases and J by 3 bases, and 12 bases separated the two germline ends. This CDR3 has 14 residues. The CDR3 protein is CAISERGGVYEQYF. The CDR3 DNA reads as TGTGCCATCAGTGAAAGGGGGGGAGTCTACGAGCAGTACTTC.

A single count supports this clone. The CDR3, as DNA: TGCGCCAGCAGCTTAAGACTAGTCGGAACCGGGGAGCTGTTTTTT. It is translated as CASSLRLVGTGELFF. The chain combines TRBV5-1 with TRBJ2-2, with D possibly TRBD2 on 6 matching bases. Germline loops: CDR1 SGHRS, CDR2 YFSETQ. The ends were cut back, 2 bases at V and 5 bases at J, with 13 bases in the middle. CDR3 length equals 15 residues.

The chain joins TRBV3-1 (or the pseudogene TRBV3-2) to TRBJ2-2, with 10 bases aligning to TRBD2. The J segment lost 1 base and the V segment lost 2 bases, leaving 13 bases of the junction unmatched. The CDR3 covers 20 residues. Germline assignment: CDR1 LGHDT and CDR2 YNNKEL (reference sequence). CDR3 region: CASSQFAWVSGGLNTGELFF. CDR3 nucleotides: TGTGCCAGCAGCCAATTCGCTTGGGTTAGCGGGGGGCTGAACACCGGGGAGCTGTTTTTT.

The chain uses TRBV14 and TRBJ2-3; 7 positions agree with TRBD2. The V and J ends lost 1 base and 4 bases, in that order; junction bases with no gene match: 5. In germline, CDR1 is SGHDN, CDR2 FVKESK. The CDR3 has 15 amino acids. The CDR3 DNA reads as TGTGCCAGCAGCCAAGTCGGCGGGAGCGCAGATACGCAGTATTTT. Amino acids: CASSQVGGSADTQYF.

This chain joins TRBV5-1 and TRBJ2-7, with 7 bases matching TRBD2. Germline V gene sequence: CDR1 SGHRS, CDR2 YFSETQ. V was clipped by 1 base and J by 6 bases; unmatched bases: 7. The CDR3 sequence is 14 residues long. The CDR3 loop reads CASSLSGRALEQYF. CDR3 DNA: TGCGCCAGCAGCTTGAGTGGGAGGGCTCTCGAGCAGTACTTC.

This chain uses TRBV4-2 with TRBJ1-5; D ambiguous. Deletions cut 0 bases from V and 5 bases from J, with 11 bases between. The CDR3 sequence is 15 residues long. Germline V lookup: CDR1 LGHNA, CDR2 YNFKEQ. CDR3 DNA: TGTGCCAGCAGCCAAGATGGTGCAGAATATCAGCCCCAGCATTTT. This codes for CASSQDGAEYQPQHF.

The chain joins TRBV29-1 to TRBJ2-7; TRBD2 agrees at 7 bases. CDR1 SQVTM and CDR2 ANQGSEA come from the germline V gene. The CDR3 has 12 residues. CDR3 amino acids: CSTVAGVSEQYF. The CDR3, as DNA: TGCAGTACCGTGGCGGGAGTTTCCGAGCAGTACTTC.